Shown below are 4 T cell receptor beta chains from a single sample sequenced in a study of cytomegalovirus exposure and HLA in healthy donors. The PCR made use of 60 Vbeta and 13 Jbeta primers. Sequencing was performed with immunoSEQ multiplex PCR; in TCRdb, only in-frame clones are kept and a portion is missing. This sample carries some 100,000 clones, 65% to 80% of them seen once, and the ten largest clones take over 3.5%. The sequenced sample was PBMCs. Every receptor here comes from a woman aged 45-65 years in good health and CMV-seropositive.

This chain uses TRBV2 with TRBJ1-6, with TRBD1 identical over 7 bases. V was clipped by 7 bases and J by 7 bases; unmatched bases: 7. This CDR3 contains 14 residues. The germline V gene has CDR1 SNHLY and CDR2 FYNNEI. The CDR3 loop reads CASKGQAPNSPLHF. CDR3 DNA: TGTGCCAGCAAAGGACAGGCGCCAAATTCACCCCTCCACTTT.

The chain links TRBV30 to TRBJ1-5; TRBD1 aligns across 10 bases. The CDR3 contains 13 residues. J lost 4 bases, V lost 5 bases, and 2 bases had no gene match. Germline V gives CDR1 GTSNPN, CDR2 SVGIG (reference sequence). The CDR3 nucleotides are TGTGCCTGGGCGGACAGGGGGAATCAGCCCCAGCATTTT. Protein sequence: CAWADRGNQPQHF.

In nucleotides, the CDR3 is TGTGCCAGCAGCTTAGTCAGGGGGCTCTTTGGGGCCAACGTCCTGACTTTC. Translation gives CASSLVRGLFGANVLTF. The chain carries TRBV5-5 and TRBJ2-6; TRBD1 agrees at 8 bases. The CDR3 runs to 17 residues. Germline V gene sequence: CDR1 SGHKS, CDR2 YYEKEE (reference sequence). Losses at the gene ends were 2 bases for V and 3 bases for J; bases not matched to a gene: 7.

The chain joins TRBV14 to TRBJ2-2, with a weak D call TRBD2 (6 bases). The germline V gene encodes CDR1 SGHDN and CDR2 FVKESK. The germline V and J ends were trimmed by 4 bases and 13 bases, with 13 bases remaining between them. The CDR3 consists of 12 residues. The CDR3 sequence: CASSLYQGGLFF. The DNA of the CDR3 is TGTGCCAGCAGCCTGTACCAGGGAGGGCTGTTTTTT.